This TCR beta chain is drawn from a study of T cells in localized non-small cell lung cancer. Study results and limitations: In uninvolved adjacent lung, T cell clonality reached its highest value, exceeding tumor. There were a median roughly 60 of the top 100 tumor clones appearing in adjacent lung. Higher adjacent-lung clonality was associated with shorter survival. Heterogeneity remains possible, as sequencing covered one tumor region only.

Some clones are missing from TCRdb's copy, which holds only in-frame ones; the method was immunoSEQ multiplex PCR. The sample holds roughly 7,800 clones, roughly 92% seen once. Remarks on this clone: What it recognizes is unknown.

V was cut by 0 bases and J by 3 bases, with 12 bases left in between. CDR3 length equals 15 residues. Germline V gene lookup returns CDR1 SGDLS and CDR2 YYNGEE. This sequence was found in a woman aged 40 to 75 with stage I lung adenocarcinoma. The chain couples TRBV9 to TRBJ1-2, with no clear D. The material was peripheral blood, obtained before any cancer treatment. CDR3 residues: CASSVGQASHYGYTF. CDR3 in DNA: TGTGCCAGCAGCGTAGGCCAGGCTAGTCACTATGGCTACACCTTC.